These 8 T cell receptor beta chains share one sample of origin, sequenced in a study of CD8 T cells in ankylosing spondylitis. The antigens of these receptors remain unknown. The study, taken as a whole, reports: A motif of eight highly homologous TCR beta variants was seen as apparently characteristic of ankylosing spondylitis blood.

TCRdb processed the 5' RACE reads anew with MiXCR; each CDR3 protein has one entry. Counted here are some 840,000 distinct CDR3 sequences, about an eighth occurring once; the ten biggest clones make up roughly 0.51%. Sequences were obtained from blood, either unsorted or a sorted T cell fraction (not recorded which). These receptors were collected from a male donor with ankylosing spondylitis.

This clonotype showed up just a few times. The chain is built from TRBV11-2 and TRBJ2-5; D tentatively fits TRBD1 or TRBD2 (6 bases each). Germline loops: CDR1 SGHAT, CDR2 FQNNGV. CDR3 length equals 16 residues. V shed 4 bases and J shed 0 bases, with 15 bases lying between them. The CDR3 DNA reads TGTGCCAGCAGCTCACGGGGGCGGCTGTACCAAGAGACCCAGTACTTC. Protein: CASSSRGRLYQETQYF.

CDR3 bases: TGTGCCAGCAATAGACAGGGGGGACCCCTCCACTTT. Its protein is CASNRQGGPLHF. This sequence joins TRBV7-2 and TRBJ1-6, with TRBD1 matching 9 bases. Trimming took 7 bases from V and 12 from J; bases not matched to a gene: 4. The CDR3 covers 12 residues. The germline V gene has CDR1 SGHTA and CDR2 FQGNSA.

This clonotype was counted only a few times. This chain joins TRBV4-1 and TRBJ2-3; 8 nucleotides align to TRBD1. After removal of 0 bases from V and 2 bases from J, the junction contained 4 bases not matched to a gene. Germline CDR1 is MGHRA and CDR2 is YSYEKL. The CDR3 spans 16 residues. CDR3 DNA: TGCGCCAGCAGCCAAGATGGACAGGGAGTCACAGATACGCAGTATTTT. Its protein is CASSQDGQGVTDTQYF.

This clonotype was observed at least ten times. The chain carries TRBV4-3 and TRBJ1-5; maybe TRBD1 (5 bases). The V and J ends lost 0 bases and 4 bases respectively, with 10 bases between them. There are 15 residues in the CDR3. From germline, CDR1 is LGHNA and CDR2 YSLEER. Here the CDR3 reads CASSQDGGRNQPQHF. The CDR3 bases are TGCGCCAGCAGCCAAGATGGGGGACGAAATCAGCCCCAGCATTTT.

The table lists this clonotype with a count of one. The V call is TRBV18, the J call TRBJ2-3; D remains unclear. This CDR3 has 15 residues. CDR1 KGHSH and CDR2 LQKENI come from the germline V gene. Trimming shortened V by 3 bases and J by 5 bases, and 15 bases separated the two germline ends. CDR3 in DNA: TGTGCCAGCTCACCCCCCTATTCTACGGAAGATACGCAGTATTTT. Protein sequence: CASSPPYSTEDTQYF.

This clonotype occurred a few times. The V gene is TRBV9, the J gene TRBJ2-7, with 8 bases identical to TRBD2. Per germline, CDR1 SGDLS and CDR2 YYNGEE. There are 15 residues in the CDR3. V was clipped by 4 bases and J by 2 bases; unmatched bases: 8. The CDR3 loop is CASSPGGAGAYEQYF. In DNA form, the CDR3 reads TGTGCCAGCAGCCCGGGAGGGGCGGGGGCCTACGAGCAGTACTTC. Supplemented by reference TRBV9 and TRBJ2-7, the full variable domain reads DSGVTQTPKHLITATGQRVTLRCSPRSGDLSVYWYQQSLDQGLQFLIQYYNGEERAKGNILERFSAQQFPDLHSELNLSSLELGDSALYFCASSPGGAGAYEQYFGPGTRLTVT.

This clonotype was observed at least ten times. The chain links TRBV12-3 or TRBV12-4 to TRBJ1-2; D gene unclear. The CDR3 extends over 14 amino acids. The ends were cut back, 3 bases at V and 2 bases at J, with 10 bases in the middle. The CDR3 DNA reads TGTGCCAGCAGTTTCAGTCAAGCGAACTATGGCTACACCTTC. Translated, it gives CASSFSQANYGYTF.

This clonotype was detected a few times. V is TRBV20-1 and J is TRBJ2-7; TRBD2 aligns across 11 bases. The V segment lost 6 bases and the J segment 1 base; nucleotides outside the gene matches: 5. The CDR3 is made up of 14 amino acids. Germline V gene data show CDR1 as DFQATT and CDR2 as SNEGSKA (reference sequence). CDR3 in amino acids: CSAEASGRSYEQYF. The CDR3 DNA reads TGCAGTGCCGAGGCTAGCGGGAGGTCCTACGAGCAGTACTTC.